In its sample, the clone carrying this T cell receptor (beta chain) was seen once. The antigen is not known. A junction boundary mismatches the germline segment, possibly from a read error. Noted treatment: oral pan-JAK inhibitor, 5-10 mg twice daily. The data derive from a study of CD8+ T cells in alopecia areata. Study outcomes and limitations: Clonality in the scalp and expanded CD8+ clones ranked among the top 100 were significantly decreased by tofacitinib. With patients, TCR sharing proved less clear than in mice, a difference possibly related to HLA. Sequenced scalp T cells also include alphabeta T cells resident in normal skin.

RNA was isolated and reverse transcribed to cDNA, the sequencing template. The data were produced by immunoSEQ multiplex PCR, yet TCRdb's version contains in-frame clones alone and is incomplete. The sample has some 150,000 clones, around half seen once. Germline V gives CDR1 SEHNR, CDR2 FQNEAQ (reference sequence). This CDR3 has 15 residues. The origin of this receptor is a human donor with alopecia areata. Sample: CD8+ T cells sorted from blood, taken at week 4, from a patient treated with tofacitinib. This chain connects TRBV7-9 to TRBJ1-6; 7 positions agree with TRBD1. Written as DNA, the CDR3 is TGTGCCAGCAGCGACGGGACAGCGTATAGTTCACCCCTCCACTTT. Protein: CASSDGTAYSSPLHF.